The 31 T cell receptor beta chains given below trace back to one sample, sequenced in a study of T-cell memory formation after mild COVID-19. TCRdb analysed the 5' RACE reads with MiXCR anew, one entry per CDR3 protein. The repertoire includes around 310,000 distinct CDR3 sequences, around a sixth of them detected once, and 20% to 25% sits in the top ten. Sequenced input: PBMCs or a T cell subset sorted from them (not recorded which). Receptors originate from a man younger than 30 who had mild COVID-19 (a few samples of this study predate the infection). Cell type and time point are not known.

This chain links TRBV6-5 with TRBJ1-2; no definite D call. The length of the CDR3 is 13 residues. The V end lost 6 bases, the J end lost 0 bases, and 8 bases lay between the germline ends. The germline V gene encodes CDR1 MNHEY and CDR2 SVGAGI. CDR3 DNA: TGTGCCAGCAGATTGGACTCTAACTATGGCTACACCTTC. As protein: CASRLDSNYGYTF.

Only a few counts were recorded for this clonotype. V is TRBV18 and J is TRBJ2-7; D gene uncertain. V dropped 3 bases and J dropped 6 bases, with 6 bases sitting between them. CDR1 is KGHSH and CDR2 is LQKENI in the germline V gene. The CDR3 covers 11 residues. The CDR3 coding sequence is TGTGCCAGCTCACCGGGTGGCGAGCAGTACGTC. It specifies CASSPGGEQYV.

The table lists this clonotype with a few counts. V and J are TRBV20-1 and TRBJ1-1, with D perhaps matching TRBD1 (5 bases). The CDR3 contains 13 residues. The germline V gene encodes CDR1 DFQATT and CDR2 SNEGSKA (reference sequence). The CDR3 sequence is CAKRDSPMGEAFF. Here the CDR3 DNA reads TGCGCGAAGCGGGACTCACCGATGGGGGAAGCTTTCTTT.

The chain couples TRBV24-1 to TRBJ2-5; TRBD1 might be the D (6 bases). CDR3 length: 12 amino acids. The V gene's germline CDR1 is KGHDR and CDR2 SFDVKD. The V and J ends lost 2 bases and 13 bases respectively, with 13 bases between them. In DNA form, the CDR3 reads TGTGCCACCAGTGATTCAGGGGTGGTTAGGTACTTC. The encoded protein is CATSDSGVVRYF.

The chain has TRBV20-1 and TRBJ2-2; a weak D match, TRBD1 (6 bases). Between the trimmed V and J ends, which lost 5 bases and 1 base, there was a span of 8 bases. This CDR3 spans 13 amino acids. Germline CDR1 and CDR2: DFQATT and SNEGSKA (reference sequence). The CDR3 DNA reads TGCAGTGCTCAGACAGGGAACACCGGGGAGCTGTTTTTT. This codes for CSAQTGNTGELFF.

The rearrangement joins TRBV6-5 to TRBJ2-3, with D uncertain. CDR1 and CDR2 from the germline V gene are MNHEY and SVGAGI. CDR3 length equals 13 residues. Trimming stripped 4 bases from V and 4 bases from J, with 9 bases between. CDR3 sequence reads: CASSFIRADTQYF. In nucleotides, the CDR3 is TGTGCCAGCAGTTTCATCCGTGCAGATACGCAGTATTTT.

This clonotype was counted between two and nine times. This sequence joins TRBV12-3 or TRBV12-4 and TRBJ1-4; D gene uncertain. The CDR3 is made up of 12 amino acids. V was pared by 4 bases and J by 6 bases, with 6 bases between. The chain's CDR3 is CASSSVDEKLFF. The CDR3 DNA follows: TGTGCCAGCAGTTCCGTTGATGAAAAACTGTTTTTT.

There are many counts of this clonotype. The chain carries TRBV20-1 and TRBJ2-3; D gene ambiguous. The germline V gene encodes CDR1 DFQATT and CDR2 SNEGSKA (reference sequence). Trimming removed 6 bases from V and 2 bases from J, with 3 bases in between. This CDR3 region has 10 residues. CDR3 amino acids: CSAITDTQYF. The CDR3 coding sequence is TGCAGTGCCATCACAGATACGCAGTATTTT.

The V call is TRBV18, the J call TRBJ1-6; D gene unclear. Germline V gene lookup returns CDR1 KGHSH and CDR2 LQKENI. V was clipped by 3 bases and J by 0 bases, with 12 bases between them. This CDR3 contains 17 residues. The CDR3 region is CASSPSRESSYNSPLHF. CDR3 coding DNA: TGTGCCAGCTCACCGAGTAGGGAAAGCTCCTATAATTCACCCCTCCACTTT.

This chain connects TRBV27 to TRBJ1-2; D remains ambiguous. Trimming left V 3 bases short and J 0 bases short, with 17 bases between. Germline V gene sequence: CDR1 MNHEY, CDR2 SMNVEV (reference sequence). This CDR3 has 17 residues. CDR3 sequence: CASSFGGFQGPNYGYTF. The CDR3 bases are TGTGCCAGCAGTTTCGGAGGTTTCCAAGGGCCTAACTATGGCTACACCTTC.

This clonotype was seen more than once but under ten times. The genes are TRBV28 and TRBJ2-2; D is unresolved. CDR3 length: 15 amino acids. Germline-derived CDR1 and CDR2 are MDHEN and SYDVKM. The V end lost 4 bases, the J end lost 0 bases, and 9 bases lay between the germline ends. The CDR3 coding sequence is TGTGCCAGCAGTTCCCAAGTCTCGAACACCGGGGAGCTGTTTTTT. Amino acids: CASSSQVSNTGELFF.

The table lists this clonotype with a few counts. J is TRBJ1-3 and V is TRBV7-9; tentative D call: TRBD1 (5 bases). Germline values: CDR1 SEHNR, CDR2 FQNEAQ (reference sequence). V lost 7 bases, J lost 4 bases, and 20 bases lay in between. This CDR3 is 16 amino acids long. The CDR3 spells CASTANRRTGGNTIYF. The CDR3 DNA sequence: TGTGCCAGCACCGCGAACAGGAGAACGGGGGGAAACACCATATATTTT.

The chain combines TRBV4-1 with TRBJ1-2; the D gene is possibly TRBD1 (5 bases). The V gene lost 3 bases and the J gene lost 3 bases, with 17 bases spanning the gap. Germline V CDR1 and CDR2: MGHRA, YSYEKL. The CDR3 runs to 16 residues. As DNA, the CDR3 is TGCGCCAGCAGCCACTATGGGGGTCCCTCCGACTATGGCTACACCTTC. Translating it yields CASSHYGGPSDYGYTF.

At least ten counts were recorded for this clonotype. The genes are TRBV5-1 and TRBJ2-6, with D possibly matching TRBD1 (7 bases). CDR3 length equals 14 residues. Per germline, CDR1 SGHRS and CDR2 YFSETQ. Between the trimmed V and J ends, which lost 9 bases and 0 bases, there was a span of 10 bases. This CDR3 reads CATRDSSGANVLTF. DNA for the CDR3: TGCGCCACGCGGGACAGCTCTGGGGCCAACGTCCTGACTTTC.

Only a few counts were recorded for this clonotype. The genes are TRBV6-2 or TRBV6-3 and TRBJ2-2, with TRBD1 as a possible D gene (5 bases). The V end lost 9 bases, the J end lost 3 bases, and 11 bases lay between the germline ends. This CDR3 contains 13 residues. The germline V gene has CDR1 MNHEY and CDR2 SVGEGT. CDR3 amino acids: CASNRQHTGELFF. CDR3 nucleotides: TGTGCCAGTAACAGGCAGCACACCGGGGAGCTGTTTTTT.

This clonotype was counted only a few times. The V call is TRBV24-1, the J call TRBJ1-5, with D perhaps TRBD1 (6 bases). The CDR3 extends over 14 amino acids. Germline values: CDR1 KGHDR, CDR2 SFDVKD. Trimming removed 6 bases at V and 3 bases at J, with 11 bases between. The CDR3 nucleotides read TGTGCCACCAGTCCCAGGGGTGTCAATCAGCCCCAGCATTTT. It translates to CATSPRGVNQPQHF.

The sample holds a few counts of this clonotype. The chain has TRBV19 and TRBJ2-7, with D tentatively TRBD1 or TRBD2 (5 bases each). V shed 5 bases and J shed 3 bases, with 11 bases lying between them. There are 13 residues in the CDR3. Germline V gives CDR1 LNHDA, CDR2 SQIVND (reference sequence). The CDR3 reads CASSPGPHYEQYV. The CDR3 DNA reads as TGTGCCAGTAGTCCGGGACCCCACTACGAGCAGTACGTC.

This clonotype was counted a few times. J is TRBJ1-2 and V is TRBV18, with a tentative D call TRBD1 (5 bases). V was pared by 5 bases and J by 5 bases, with 18 bases between. The CDR3 runs 15 residues. CDR1 and CDR2 from the germline V gene are KGHSH and LQKENI. Here the CDR3 DNA reads TGTGCCAGCTCATCTGGGGCCGCCGGAAGGTATGGCTACACCTTC. This translates into CASSSGAAGRYGYTF.

There are a few counts of this clonotype. The genes are TRBV10-3 and TRBJ2-2; TRBD1 might be the D (5 bases). Trimming took off 4 bases at V and 4 bases at J, with 10 bases between the two ends. CDR1 is ENHRY and CDR2 is SYGVKD in the germline V gene. This CDR3 has 14 amino acids. CDR3 residues: CAISVQGSTGELFF. The CDR3 DNA follows: TGTGCCATCAGTGTTCAGGGATCCACCGGGGAGCTGTTTTTT.

This clonotype was recorded a few times. This chain connects TRBV6-5 to TRBJ1-2; D is possibly TRBD1 (5 bases). The CDR3 sequence is 13 residues long. CDR1 MNHEY and CDR2 SVGAGI come from the germline V gene. Trimming pared 4 bases from V and 7 bases from J, leaving 13 bases between. The CDR3 protein is CASSSAGTRGYTF. CDR3 bases: TGTGCCAGCAGTTCAGCCGGGACCCGTGGCTACACCTTC.

This clonotype came up a few times. The V call is TRBV5-5, the J call TRBJ2-7; 7 bases are a match to TRBD2. With 0 bases clipped from V and 4 bases from J, the junction kept 4 bases outside the gene matches. Germline-derived CDR1 and CDR2 are SGHKS and YYEKEE (reference sequence). The CDR3 sequence is 14 residues long. The CDR3 bases are TGTGCCAGCAGCTTGGACGGGAGGCCGTACGAGCAGTACGTC. Its protein product is CASSLDGRPYEQYV.

In this sample, this clonotype turned up many times. The chain carries TRBV5-1 and TRBJ1-2; possibly TRBD1 for D (5 bases). Trimming removed 0 bases from V and 8 bases from J, with 11 bases in between. Germline V gene sequence: CDR1 SGHRS, CDR2 YFSETQ. The CDR3 is made up of 13 amino acids. The CDR3: CASSLVLQVGYTF. The CDR3 bases are TGCGCCAGCAGCTTGGTCCTACAGGTCGGCTACACCTTC. Drawing the rest from reference TRBV5-1 and TRBJ1-2, the complete variable domain is KAGVTQTPRYLIKTRGQQVTLSCSPISGHRSVSWYQQTPGQGLQFLFEYFSETQRNKGNFPGRFSGRQFSNSRSEMNVSTLELGDSALYLCASSLVLQVGYTFGSGTRLTVV.

This clonotype has more than one count but fewer than ten. The CDR3 nucleotides read TGTGCCAGCAGTTACTCAGGGGAGTTGGATTCACCCCTCCACTTT. Its protein is CASSYSGELDSPLHF. The rearrangement uses TRBV6-5 and TRBJ1-6; D is perhaps TRBD1 (5 bases). Trimming took 0 bases from V and 8 from J, leaving 11 bases between them. The CDR3 has 15 residues. CDR1 MNHEY and CDR2 SVGAGI come from the germline V gene.

There are a few counts of this clonotype. The chain couples TRBV7-8 to TRBJ2-1, with 10 bases that match TRBD2. V lost 0 bases and J lost 4; bases outside the gene matches: 6. Germline CDR1 SGHVS, CDR2 FQNEAQ. The CDR3 extends over 17 amino acids. The CDR3 DNA follows: TGTGCCAGCAGCTTAGCAGCGGGGGGGTTGCTTTACAATGAGCAGTTCTTC. It translates to CASSLAAGGLLYNEQFF.

A few counts support this clonotype. The chain uses TRBV7-3 and TRBJ2-1; 7 bases fit TRBD2. J gave up 8 bases and V 1 base, and 2 bases lay outside the gene matches. The CDR3 runs 13 residues. Germline V CDR1 and CDR2: SGHTA, FQGTGA. The CDR3 coding sequence is TGTGCCAGCAGCTTAAGTGCGGGGGATGAGCAGTTCTTC. Amino acid sequence: CASSLSAGDEQFF.

The CDR3 protein is CASSPGNQPQHF. The CDR3 nucleotides are TGTGCCAGCTCACCAGGTAATCAGCCCCAGCATTTT. The gene calls are TRBV18 and TRBJ1-5; D gene uncertain. Germline assignment: CDR1 KGHSH and CDR2 LQKENI. Trimming cost V 2 bases and J 4 bases, with 3 bases left between them. The CDR3 totals 12 residues.

The rearrangement uses TRBV19 and TRBJ2-2; unclear D gene. Germline V gene data show CDR1 as LNHDA and CDR2 as SQIVND (reference sequence). Deletions cut 1 base from V and 6 bases from J, with 6 bases between. This CDR3 has 13 residues. The CDR3 region has the DNA TGTGCCAGTAGTATAGCTGGGGCCGGGGAGCTGTTTTTT. Protein sequence: CASSIAGAGELFF.

J is TRBJ2-2 and V is TRBV7-2; 8 bases match TRBD2. With V trimmed by 10 bases and J by 4 bases, 8 bases remained unmatched. Germline V gene lookup returns CDR1 SGHTA and CDR2 FQGNSA. The CDR3 covers 14 residues. The CDR3 spells CATAGLGATGELFF. The CDR3 nucleotides are TGTGCCACCGCGGGACTAGGGGCCACCGGGGAGCTGTTTTTT.

Only a few counts were recorded for this clonotype. This chain uses TRBV4-2 with TRBJ2-1, with 7 bases identical to TRBD2. V shed 6 bases and J 10 bases; nucleotides not matched to a gene: 9. Germline CDR1 LGHNA, CDR2 YNFKEQ. The CDR3 spans 13 residues. CDR3 in amino acids: CASSNRGVREQFF. The CDR3 nucleotides are TGTGCCAGCAGTAATCGGGGGGTCCGGGAGCAGTTCTTC.

CDR3 DNA: TGCAGTGCCAAAACCACAGGGGGCGTAAAACAGCCCCAGCATTTT. This sequence encodes CSAKTTGGVKQPQHF. The gene calls are TRBV20-1 and TRBJ1-5; TRBD1 matches at 9 bases. CDR1 and CDR2 from the germline V gene are DFQATT and SNEGSKA (reference sequence). The CDR3 runs 15 residues. Trimming took 6 bases from V and 7 from J; bases not matched to a gene: 13.

J is TRBJ2-3 and V is TRBV27, with a weak D call TRBD2 (5 bases). V lost 6 bases, J lost 0 bases, and 16 bases lay in between. CDR3 size: 16 residues. CDR1 MNHEY and CDR2 SMNVEV come from the germline V gene (reference sequence). CDR3 bases: TGTGCCAGCAGCCCTCGGGTAGGACTTAGCACAGATACGCAGTATTTT. Translating it yields CASSPRVGLSTDTQYF.